This entry lists 30 T cell receptor beta chains sequenced from one sample in a study of cytomegalovirus exposure and HLA in healthy donors. Amplification used 60 Vbeta primers and 13 Jbeta primers. The assay was immunoSEQ multiplex PCR, and TCRdb's table has in-frame clones only and misses some. The data contain roughly 200,000 clones, around three quarters of them singletons. Sequences were obtained from PBMCs. The receptor set was obtained from a woman in her thirties in good health and CMV-seropositive.

This chain links TRBV25-1 with TRBJ1-1; TRBD1 might be the D (5 bases). This CDR3 is built from 15 residues. V lost 4 bases and J lost 1, with 13 bases in between. The V gene's germline CDR1 is MGHDK and CDR2 SYGVNS. The CDR3 reads CASSGPGLQNTEAFF. CDR3 coding DNA: TGTGCCAGCAGTGGACCGGGACTCCAGAACACTGAAGCTTTCTTT.

The rearrangement links TRBV6-5 to TRBJ2-3, with TRBD2 identical over 7 bases. The germline CDR1 and CDR2 sequences are MNHEY and SVGAGI. J gave up 6 bases and V 5 bases, and 11 bases lay outside the gene matches. This CDR3 comprises 15 residues. CDR3 region: CASSPSAGDGDTQYF. DNA of the CDR3: TGTGCCAGCAGTCCCTCTGCGGGAGATGGGGATACGCAGTATTTT.

This clone appeared once. The chain recombines TRBV2 with TRBJ2-1, with D possibly being TRBD2 (6 bases). The CDR3 loop spans 15 amino acids. Germline loops: CDR1 SNHLY, CDR2 FYNNEI. Trimming left V 7 bases short and J 4 bases short, with 17 bases between. Here the CDR3 DNA reads TGTGCCAGCATTAAAACGGAGGGGCTTTACAATGAGCAGTTCTTC. The encoded protein is CASIKTEGLYNEQFF.

The CDR3 nucleotides are TGTGCCAGCAGCTTTAGAAATCAGCCCCAGCATTTT. It specifies CASSFRNQPQHF. The chain combines TRBV5-6 with TRBJ1-5; D ambiguous. V shed 2 bases and J shed 4 bases, with 4 bases lying between them. Germline loops: CDR1 SGHDT, CDR2 YYEEEE. The CDR3 consists of 12 residues.

The CDR3 bases are TGTGCCAGCATGGCAGCTGGAAACACCATATATTTT. Residues: CASMAAGNTIYF. The genes are TRBV6-1 and TRBJ1-3; D is undetermined. This CDR3 comprises 12 residues. Trimming left V 7 bases short and J 2 bases short, with 6 bases between. The germline V gene encodes CDR1 MNHNS and CDR2 SASEGT.

This clone has just one count. The genes are TRBV2 and TRBJ1-1; D is unresolved. Germline CDR1 reads SNHLY; CDR2 reads FYNNEI. Trimming stripped 0 bases from V and 0 bases from J, with 11 bases between. The CDR3 runs to 16 residues. CDR3 coding DNA: TGTGCCAGCAGTGAAGCGCTTGCAGGCTTGAACACTGAAGCTTTCTTT. Translation: CASSEALAGLNTEAFF.

The chain links TRBV19 to TRBJ2-1, with 8 bases lining up with TRBD2. Germline CDR1 and CDR2: LNHDA and SQIVND (reference sequence). CDR3 size: 15 residues. Trimming at V came to 3 bases and at J to 5 bases, leaving 6 bases not matched to a gene. This CDR3 reads CASSIYSGSHNEQFF. In DNA, the CDR3 is TGTGCCAGTAGTATCTACAGCGGGAGCCACAATGAGCAGTTCTTC.

The CDR3 sequence is CASSLDYGLISYNEQFF. DNA for the CDR3: TGTGCCAGCAGCTTGGACTACGGCCTAATCTCCTACAATGAGCAGTTCTTC. The rearrangement joins TRBV5-6 to TRBJ2-1; D not certain. The CDR3 runs to 17 residues. Per the germline V gene, CDR1 is SGHDT and CDR2 is YYEEEE. Trimming took off 0 bases at V and 0 bases at J, with 13 bases between the two ends.

The chain uses TRBV7-9 and TRBJ2-7; 8 nucleotides align to TRBD2. The germline V gene encodes CDR1 SEHNR and CDR2 FQNEAQ (reference sequence). The CDR3 has 14 amino acids. Trimming at V came to 4 bases and at J to 6 bases, leaving 8 bases not matched to a gene. CDR3 sequence: CASSWERGGFEQYF. CDR3 DNA sequence: TGTGCCAGCAGCTGGGAACGGGGGGGCTTCGAGCAGTACTTC.

The CDR3 bases are TGTGCCAGCAGTGAATACGACAGGGGTGAGCAGTTCTTC. Encoded protein: CASSEYDRGEQFF. The chain combines TRBV25-1 with TRBJ2-1, with 8 bases that match TRBD1. The CDR3 totals 13 residues. Germline CDR1 reads MGHDK; CDR2 reads SYGVNS. The V segment lost 0 bases and the J segment 9 bases; nucleotides outside the gene matches: 1.

The gene calls are TRBV6-6 and TRBJ2-5; 7 nucleotides match TRBD2. CDR1 is MNHNY and CDR2 is SVGAGI in the germline V gene (reference sequence). The CDR3 contains 14 residues. Germline trimming cut 6 bases from V and 5 bases from J; bases unmatched to any gene: 9. As DNA, the CDR3 is TGTGCCAGCAGAACCCCGGGAGCGGGGGAGACCCAGTACTTC. The encoded protein is CASRTPGAGETQYF.

The CDR3, as DNA: TGTGCCAGCAGCCAAGAAAGACCGGGTTCGTATGGAAACACCATATATTTT. Amino acids: CASSQERPGSYGNTIYF. The J gene is TRBJ1-3, the V gene TRBV4-2; D unresolved. The length of the CDR3 is 17 residues. Between the trimmed V and J ends, which lost 0 bases and 3 bases, there was a span of 15 bases. The germline V gene has CDR1 LGHNA and CDR2 YNFKEQ.

In its sample, this clone was seen a few times. The genes are TRBV4-2 and TRBJ1-1; D remains ambiguous. The CDR3 runs to 15 residues. CDR1 is LGHNA and CDR2 is YNFKEQ in the germline V gene. V was trimmed by 0 bases and J by 7 bases, leaving 15 bases between them. In nucleotides, the CDR3 is TGTGCCAGCAGCCAAGATGGTTTCGGAGACGGTGAAGCTTTCTTT. Its translation is CASSQDGFGDGEAFF.

The chain combines TRBV30 with TRBJ2-7; a possible D gene is TRBD1 (5 bases). The V end was cut by 5 bases, the J end by 3 bases, with 11 bases between. Per germline, CDR1 GTSNPN and CDR2 SVGIG (reference sequence). This CDR3 is built from 12 residues. Written as DNA, the CDR3 is TGTGCCTGGGACACCGACAGCTACGAGCAGTACTTC. Translation: CAWDTDSYEQYF. Variable domain in full (rest from reference TRBV30 and TRBJ2-7): SQTIHQWPATLVQPVGSPLSLECTVEGTSNPNLYWYRQAAGRGLQLLFYSVGIGQISSEVPQNLSASRPQDRQFILSSKKLLLSDSGFYLCAWDTDSYEQYFGPGTRLTVT.

The chain uses TRBV7-2 and TRBJ1-5, with D tentatively TRBD1 (5 bases). CDR3 size: 18 residues. V was trimmed by 0 bases and J by 0 bases, leaving 15 bases between them. The germline CDR1 and CDR2 sequences are SGHTA and FQGNSA. The CDR3 nucleotides are TGTGCCAGCAGCTTAGCGGGGCTTAACAAATTTAGCAATCAGCCCCAGCATTTT. Its protein is CASSLAGLNKFSNQPQHF.

The chain couples TRBV7-2 to TRBJ1-1; no firm D call. The CDR3 runs to 16 residues. The germline V and J ends were trimmed by 9 bases and 4 bases, with 24 bases remaining between them. CDR1 is SGHTA, CDR2 FQGNSA, per germline. This CDR3 reads CARVGWDGMGSTEAFF. The CDR3 DNA follows: TGTGCCAGAGTAGGGTGGGATGGTATGGGGAGCACTGAAGCTTTCTTT. The full variable domain, with the rest looked up from reference TRBV7-2 and TRBJ1-1, is GAGVSQSPSNKVTEKGKDVELRCDPISGHTALYWYRQSLGQGLEFLIYFQGNSAPDKSGLPSDRFSAERTGGSVSTLTIQRTQQEDSAVYLCARVGWDGMGSTEAFFGQGTRLTVV.

CDR3 region: CASSYVSGVRNEQFF. CDR3 bases: TGTGCCAGCAGTTACGTATCGGGGGTGCGGAATGAGCAGTTCTTC. This chain uses TRBV6-5 with TRBJ2-1; perhaps TRBD2 as D (6 bases). The germline CDR1 and CDR2 sequences are MNHEY and SVGAGI. Trimming stripped 2 bases from V and 7 bases from J, with 15 bases between. This CDR3 comprises 15 residues.

The count of this clone is one. The chain couples TRBV2 to TRBJ2-7; weak D call: TRBD2 (5 bases). This CDR3 region has 14 residues. CDR1 and CDR2 from the germline V gene are SNHLY and FYNNEI. V was pared by 4 bases and J by 5 bases, with 15 bases between. CDR3 amino acids: CASSGGSESHEQYF. The CDR3 DNA is TGTGCCAGCAGTGGAGGGTCCGAGTCCCACGAGCAGTACTTC.

The J gene is TRBJ2-3, the V gene TRBV25-1; tentatively, D is TRBD1 (7 bases). CDR1 and CDR2 from the germline V gene are MGHDK and SYGVNS. The V end was cut by 1 base, the J end by 3 bases, with 14 bases between. The CDR3 consists of 16 residues. The DNA for the CDR3 is TGTGCCAGCAGTGAATGGGGGGACAGTCGAACAGATACGCAGTATTTT. This encodes CASSEWGDSRTDTQYF.

This sequence joins TRBV7-8 and TRBJ2-1; TRBD2 matches 7 bases. The V segment lost 2 bases and the J segment 10 bases; nucleotides outside the gene matches: 14. CDR1 and CDR2 from the germline V gene are SGHVS and FQNEAQ. This CDR3 comprises 16 residues. The CDR3 protein is CASSLSSAGYRWEQFF. As DNA, the CDR3 is TGTGCCAGCAGCTTAAGCTCAGCGGGGTATAGGTGGGAGCAGTTCTTC.

V is TRBV5-1 and J is TRBJ2-1; 11 nucleotides match TRBD2. Trimming cost V 0 bases and J 2 bases; bases outside gene matches: 1. This CDR3 is built from 16 residues. Per the germline V gene, CDR1 is SGHRS and CDR2 is YFSETQ. CDR3 DNA sequence: TGCGCCAGCAGCTTGGAGACTAGCGGGGCCTACAATGAGCAGTTCTTC. Its protein product is CASSLETSGAYNEQFF.

This sequence joins TRBV27 and TRBJ2-3, with TRBD2 matching 12 bases. V lost 6 bases to trimming and J lost 3 bases; unmatched junction nucleotides: 7. This CDR3 contains 16 residues. Germline lookup yields CDR1 MNHEY and CDR2 SMNVEV (reference sequence). The DNA for the CDR3 is TGTGCCAGCAGGGACCTAGCGGGAGGGGGGACAGATACGCAGTATTTT. Translation gives CASRDLAGGGTDTQYF.

The V gene is TRBV2, the J gene TRBJ1-5, with D unresolved. The V gene lost 6 bases and the J gene lost 1 base, with 10 bases spanning the gap. Germline V gene data show CDR1 as SNHLY and CDR2 as FYNNEI. This CDR3 has 14 residues. CDR3 bases: TGTGCCAGCAGGGTCGGGTGGAGCAATCAGCCCCAGCATTTT. It translates to CASRVGWSNQPQHF.

V usage is TRBV27 and J usage is TRBJ2-5, with TRBD2 matching 10 bases. Per the germline V gene, CDR1 is MNHEY and CDR2 is SMNVEV (reference sequence). With 5 bases clipped from V and 1 base from J, the junction kept 4 bases outside the gene matches. The CDR3 extends over 15 amino acids. As DNA, the CDR3 is TGTGCCAGCAGTGGGACTAGCGCTGTCCAAGAGACCCAGTACTTC. Translation: CASSGTSAVQETQYF.

The chain couples TRBV9 to TRBJ2-6, with D possibly matching TRBD1 (5 bases). Germline V gives CDR1 SGDLS, CDR2 YYNGEE. V was cut by 2 bases and J by 0 bases, with 9 bases left in between. This CDR3 is built from 16 residues. The CDR3 DNA reads TGTGCCAGCAGCGTGCAGGGTCTCTCTGGGGCCAACGTCCTGACTTTC. It yields the protein CASSVQGLSGANVLTF.

A remark on this clone: The junction departs from germline at one end; a sequencing error may be responsible. V and J are TRBV4-2 and TRBJ1-3; D is perhaps TRBD1 (6 bases). Germline CDR1 is LGHNA and CDR2 is YNFKEQ. CDR3 length equals 17 residues. As DNA, the CDR3 is TGTGCCAGCAGCCAAGACCCGGACAGCGTTTCTGGAAACACCACATATTTT. Amino acids: CASSQDPDSVSGNTTYF.

This chain connects TRBV10-1 to TRBJ2-7, with 8 bases identical to TRBD2. The junction had 0 bases not matched to a gene; V was cut back by 0 bases and J by 2 bases. Per germline, CDR1 WNHNN and CDR2 SYGVQD (reference sequence). The CDR3 length is 14 residues. In DNA form, the CDR3 reads TGCGCCAGCAGTGAGTCTAGCGGGGCCTACGAGCAGTACTTC. It is translated as CASSESSGAYEQYF.

The chain has TRBV9 and TRBJ1-1; TRBD1 matches 11 bases. This CDR3 contains 17 residues. Trimming took 4 bases from V and 2 from J; bases not matched to a gene: 10. From germline, CDR1 is SGDLS and CDR2 YYNGEE. The CDR3 region is CASSLSERTGGNTEAFF. CDR3 sequence (DNA): TGTGCCAGCAGCCTCAGCGAAAGGACAGGGGGCAACACTGAAGCTTTCTTT.

The chain couples TRBV2 to TRBJ2-1; D remains unclear. Germline V lookup: CDR1 SNHLY, CDR2 FYNNEI. The CDR3 length is 13 residues. Trimming cost V 8 bases and J 8 bases, with 16 bases left between them. DNA for the CDR3: TGTGCCAGCCGAAACCCGTTGGGCGATGAGCAGTTCTTC. Its protein product is CASRNPLGDEQFF.

The chain joins TRBV9 to TRBJ1-6; 11 bases agree with TRBD1. The CDR3 extends over 16 amino acids. The germline gives CDR1 SGDLS, CDR2 YYNGEE. V gave up 0 bases and J gave up 10 bases; unmatched junction bases: 6. The CDR3 DNA sequence: TGTGCCAGCAGCGTAGCTTCGGGACAGGGGGGCTCACCCCTCCACTTT. This gives the protein CASSVASGQGGSPLHF.